What follows is one T cell receptor beta chain and its context. This clonotype was recorded at least ten times. No antigen is known for it. Base qualities are not provided; no much larger clone lies one nucleotide away. Reading the germline V gene (reference sequence) gives CDR1 SEHNR and CDR2 FQNEAQ. The trim is 1 base for V and 2 bases for J, with a gap of 8 bases between the germline ends. The CDR3 holds 15 amino acids from the cysteine to the phenylalanine. Only CDR3 DNA is held: 45 bases, read in frame from base 1. Sequencing instrument: Illumina HiSeq 2500. Quantitative 5'-RACE with molecular barcodes was the method used to prepare the TCR beta libraries. As for the original processing: A new computational method, built on a probabilistic model of VDJ rearrangement, was used to identify disease-linked TCR variants. The public reads were quality trimmed at Q25 with fastp and then assembled into clones with MiXCR by TCRdb, keeping productive beta chains. CDR3 protein sequences are deduplicated, and each keeps its most common genes and DNA. V and J calls and clone size were set by TCRdb, not the authors. This sample comprises about 240,000 distinct CDR3 sequences, around 9.1% of them detected only once. Of the sample, around 7% is held by the ten largest clones.

The source of the sample is a study of CD8 T cells in ankylosing spondylitis listed by TCRdb under 2017. Concerning the study at large: The study set out to find disease-linked TCR variants by profiling T cell receptor beta repertoires in ankylosing spondylitis patients and healthy donors. The full study cohort was made up of approximately 24 ankylosing spondylitis patients and over 90 healthy donors. Peripheral blood was sampled, and synovial fluid was also collected from ankylosing spondylitis patients. Study-level results and caveats: Some of the motif variants had been reported before in the synovial fluid and blood of reactive arthritis patients, a finding that suggests common disease-initiation mechanisms. The disease-linked clones were reported as significantly enriched in matched synovial fluid samples from ankylosing spondylitis patients. Blood from ankylosing spondylitis patients appeared to be characterized by a TCR beta motif composed of roughly 8 highly homologous amino acid variants. The disease-linked clones showed a CD8+ phenotype and occurred at relatively low frequencies in peripheral blood.

The sample consisted of blood, either unsorted or a sorted T cell fraction (not recorded which). The sequence came from a male donor with ankylosing spondylitis or in good health (not recorded which). The receptor chain draws on TRBV7-9 and TRBJ2-2; a weak D assignment points to TRBD1 (5 bases agree). At the DNA level, the sequence is TGTGCCAGCAGCTTAGGTGGGGCAAACACCGGGGAGCTGTTTTTT. Its coded protein is CASSLGGANTGELFF.